Listed here are 9 T cell receptor beta chains from one sample, sequenced in a study of Ad26.COV2.S vaccination and SARS-CoV-2 variants. Here immunoSEQ multiplex PCR was the method, and the copy in TCRdb shows in-frame clones only, minus some. The sample includes just over 350,000 clones, about 88% of them seen just once. Noted treatment: roughly 18 received Ad26.COV2.S at low or high dose, single or two shots; several received placebo; per-sample allocation not given. Day 63 after the first vaccine or placebo injection was the time point for sampling. Specimen: peripheral blood, collected in a trial of Ad26.COV2.S vaccine versus placebo. The receptors originated from a person aged 18 to 65 who received the Ad26.COV2.S COVID-19 vaccine or a placebo.

This clone was detected once. The chain links TRBV4-3 to TRBJ1-2; D remains ambiguous. This CDR3 contains 16 residues. Trimming stripped 0 bases from V and 6 bases from J, with 17 bases between. The germline V gene encodes CDR1 LGHNA and CDR2 YSLEER. The CDR3 nucleotides are TGCGCCAGCAGCCAAGAATCCCAGGCGCCAGTGAATGGCTACACCTTC. Protein sequence: CASSQESQAPVNGYTF.

This clone occurred once. This chain joins TRBV9 and TRBJ2-1; tentatively, D is TRBD1 or TRBD2 (7 bases each). The CDR3 covers 13 residues. V was clipped by 1 base and J by 7 bases, with 9 bases between them. The germline V gene has CDR1 SGDLS and CDR2 YYNGEE. The CDR3 nucleotides read TGTGCCAGCAGCGTACAGGGGGGGAATGAGCAGTTCTTC. This sequence encodes CASSVQGGNEQFF. Based on the CDR3 plus reference TRBV9 and TRBJ2-1, the full variable domain is DSGVTQTPKHLITATGQRVTLRCSPRSGDLSVYWYQQSLDQGLQFLIQYYNGEERAKGNILERFSAQQFPDLHSELNLSSLELGDSALYFCASSVQGGNEQFFGPGTRLTVL.

The CDR3 region has the DNA TGTGCCAGCTCGGCGGGACTAGCCGAAGAGACCCAGTACTTC. It translates to CASSAGLAEETQYF. The chain employs TRBV5-4 and TRBJ2-5; 9 bases map to TRBD2. In germline, CDR1 is SGHNT, CDR2 YYREEE (reference sequence). The CDR3 consists of 14 residues. The V and J ends lost 7 bases and 3 bases, in that order; junction bases with no gene match: 7.

About this clone: The junction departs from the called germline gene at one end, perhaps through a read error. The chain is built from TRBV10-3 and TRBJ1-1; D is perhaps TRBD1 (5 bases). Germline values: CDR1 ENHRY, CDR2 SYGVKD. The CDR3 runs to 14 residues. The CDR3 DNA reads as TGTGCCATCAATGAGACAAAAGAGGGGACTGAAGCTTTCTTT. Translating gives CAINETKEGTEAFF.

The chain has TRBV9 and TRBJ2-2, with 7 bases that match TRBD1. The V and J ends lost 1 base and 2 bases, in that order; junction bases with no gene match: 8. This CDR3 is built from 17 residues. CDR1 SGDLS and CDR2 YYNGEE come from the germline V gene. In DNA, the CDR3 is TGTGCCAGCAGCGTACCCGGGACAGCAATAAACACCGGGGAGCTGTTTTTT. Its translation is CASSVPGTAINTGELFF.

This chain uses TRBV15 with TRBJ2-2; D is perhaps TRBD1 (6 bases). The germline gives CDR1 LNHNV, CDR2 YYDKDF (reference sequence). V lost 3 bases to trimming and J lost 0 bases, with 8 bases between them. This CDR3 has 15 amino acids. The CDR3 sequence: CATSSRGANTGELFF. The CDR3 nucleotides are TGTGCCACCAGCAGCAGGGGAGCGAACACCGGGGAGCTGTTTTTT.

This chain uses TRBV7-8 with TRBJ2-2; the match to TRBD2 covers 9 bases. Per germline, CDR1 SGHVS and CDR2 FQNEAQ. The V segment lost 1 base and the J segment 7 bases; nucleotides outside the gene matches: 7. The length of the CDR3 is 16 residues. The CDR3 DNA follows: TGTGCCAGCAGCTTAGAGCGGGGGGTAGTGAGCGGGGAGCTGTTTTTT. Its protein product is CASSLERGVVSGELFF.

The chain couples TRBV13 to TRBJ1-6; 9 nucleotides align to TRBD1. This CDR3 contains 17 residues. The ends lost 6 bases at V and 3 bases at J; junction bases unmatched: 9. Looked up from germline, CDR1 is PRHDT and CDR2 is FYEKMQ (reference sequence). In DNA form, the CDR3 reads TGTGCCAGCAGTCCCCAGGGACAGGGCGGCTATAATTCACCCCTCCACTTT. It encodes CASSPQGQGGYNSPLHF.

This clone was found once. This chain links TRBV10-1 with TRBJ2-1, with D perhaps TRBD1 (6 bases). The CDR3 has 12 residues. CDR1 and CDR2 from the germline V gene are WNHNN and SYGVQD (reference sequence). V dropped 8 bases and J dropped 7 bases, with 12 bases sitting between them. As DNA, the CDR3 is TGCGCCAGCGCAGGGGAGAGGAATGAGCAGTTCTTC. Translation: CASAGERNEQFF.